One sample yielded the 18 T cell receptor beta chains listed below, sequenced in a study of blood T cells in healthy people across ages. For the second PCR, which ran for roughly 6 to 12 cycles, a sample-barcoded 5' primer and a J-beta primer mix were used. Using its own MiXCR run on the 5' RACE reads, TCRdb lists one record per CDR3 protein. The repertoire holds hundreds of thousands of distinct CDR3 sequences, with 25% to 35% as singletons. Another study also made use of these data, one on T cells of mothers and their children.

The sample comprised blood. Receptors originate from a boy younger than 10 in good health.

This clonotype was counted only a few times. The rearrangement uses TRBV6-5 and TRBJ2-7; D gene ambiguous. Trimming shortened V by 5 bases and J by 0 bases, and 11 bases separated the two germline ends. The CDR3 covers 14 residues. CDR1 MNHEY and CDR2 SVGAGI come from the germline V gene. The CDR3 DNA is TGTGCCAGCAGTCGGGTGTCAGGCTCCTACGAGCAGTACTTC. It encodes CASSRVSGSYEQYF.

This chain links TRBV27 with TRBJ1-2; D possibly corresponds to TRBD1 (6 bases). The germline V gene has CDR1 MNHEY and CDR2 SMNVEV (reference sequence). V lost 6 bases and J lost 7, with 15 bases in between. The CDR3 loop spans 13 amino acids. Written as DNA, the CDR3 is TGTGCCAGCAGCTCGGGACAATTTGGTGGCTACACCTTC. Its translation: CASSSGQFGGYTF.

This clonotype was seen a few times. The V call is TRBV27, the J call TRBJ2-2, with unresolved D. This CDR3 region has 14 residues. Trimming shortened V by 3 bases and J by 5 bases, and 10 bases separated the two germline ends. From germline, CDR1 is MNHEY and CDR2 SMNVEV (reference sequence). The DNA for the CDR3 is TGTGCCAGCAGTTTGACCCTAGGGACCGGGGAGCTGTTTTTT. As protein: CASSLTLGTGELFF.

This chain joins TRBV6-2 or TRBV6-3 and TRBJ2-1, with a weak D call TRBD2 (5 bases). Trimming stripped 4 bases from V and 4 bases from J, with 11 bases between. CDR1 and CDR2 (germline): MNHEY, SVGEGT. The length of the CDR3 is 14 residues. In nucleotides, the CDR3 is TGTGCCAGCAGTTGCAGGAGCGGATACAATGAGCAGTTCTTC. This translates into CASSCRSGYNEQFF.

This clonotype showed up just a few times. The chain employs TRBV5-1 and TRBJ2-5; D is possibly TRBD2 (5 bases). With the DNA end fitting TRBJ2-1 better, the J assignment may be wrong. Germline CDR1 SGHRS, CDR2 YFSETQ. The CDR3 has 15 residues. The CDR3 is CASSSDSLSGNEQFF. Here the CDR3 DNA reads TGCGCCAGCAGCTCCGACTCCCTCAGCGGAAATGAGCAGTTCTTC.

There are a few counts of this clonotype. This sequence joins TRBV10-3 and TRBJ1-6; D gene unclear. Trimming left V 10 bases short and J 9 bases short, with 16 bases between. The CDR3 is 13 amino acids. CDR1 and CDR2 (germline): ENHRY, SYGVKD. The CDR3 protein is CATWSSRSSPLHF. Written as DNA, the CDR3 is TGTGCCACCTGGAGCTCGCGTAGTTCACCCCTCCACTTT.

This clonotype has a single count. The V call is TRBV29-1, the J call TRBJ1-2, with D uncertain. Trimming took off 4 bases at V and 7 bases at J, with 10 bases between the two ends. The length of the CDR3 is 11 residues. Germline V gene data show CDR1 as SQVTM and CDR2 as ANQGSEA. This CDR3 reads CSVAWGSGYTF. CDR3 sequence (DNA): TGCAGCGTTGCCTGGGGATCTGGCTACACCTTC.

The rearrangement links TRBV2 to TRBJ1-2; D is uncertain. V lost 7 bases and J lost 3, with 21 bases in between. Germline CDR1 reads SNHLY; CDR2 reads FYNNEI. CDR3 length equals 16 residues. The CDR3 region has the DNA TGTGCCAGCATTCGGGATCGGTCCAGTATTTACTATGGCTACACCTTC. It encodes CASIRDRSSIYYGYTF.

This chain connects TRBV27 to TRBJ1-4; 8 nucleotides match TRBD1. The CDR3 totals 15 residues. The V gene end was trimmed by 4 bases and the J gene end by 7 bases; junction bases not matched to a gene: 8. The V gene's germline CDR1 is MNHEY and CDR2 SMNVEV (reference sequence). CDR3 bases: TGTGCCAGCAGTTGGTCGGGACAGGTTCGTGAAAAACTGTTTTTT. Residues: CASSWSGQVREKLFF.

This clonotype was observed a few times. The V and J genes are TRBV9 and TRBJ2-3; no firm D call. CDR1 and CDR2 from the germline V gene are SGDLS and YYNGEE. Trimming stripped 0 bases from V and 2 bases from J, with 4 bases between. This CDR3 comprises 13 residues. This chain's CDR3 is CASSVGTTDTQYF. The CDR3 DNA reads as TGTGCCAGCAGCGTAGGTACCACAGATACGCAGTATTTT.

This clonotype appeared a few times. V usage is TRBV19 and J usage is TRBJ1-2, with a tentative D call TRBD1 (6 bases). The V gene lost 10 bases and the J gene lost 5 bases, with 14 bases spanning the gap. The length of the CDR3 is 12 residues. CDR1 LNHDA and CDR2 SQIVND come from the germline V gene (reference sequence). The DNA for the CDR3 is TGTGCCACCTCGACAGGAGGGTATGGCTACACCTTC. It codes for CATSTGGYGYTF.

This clonotype was observed a few times. The J gene is TRBJ2-7, the V gene TRBV3-1; D not resolved. Trimming shortened V by 4 bases and J by 0 bases, and 10 bases separated the two germline ends. Germline assignment: CDR1 LGHDT and CDR2 YNNKEL (reference sequence). The CDR3 is made up of 14 amino acids. In nucleotides, the CDR3 is TGTGCCAGCAGCCCCCGGCTGGCCTCCTACGAGCAGTACTTC. Encoded protein: CASSPRLASYEQYF.

This clonotype turned up a few times. The chain has TRBV7-9 and TRBJ2-7, with 12 bases matching TRBD1. The length of the CDR3 is 15 residues. CDR1 is SEHNR, CDR2 FQNEAQ, per germline (reference sequence). Trimming cost V 6 bases and J 4 bases; bases outside gene matches: 7. The CDR3 coding sequence is TGTGCCAGCAGACCCGGGACAGGGGGCGAGTACGAGCAGTACTTC. Amino acid sequence: CASRPGTGGEYEQYF.

The chain couples TRBV2 to TRBJ2-5; D is undetermined. This CDR3 region has 10 residues. Germline V lookup: CDR1 SNHLY, CDR2 FYNNEI. V lost 6 bases, J lost 5 bases, and 4 bases lay in between. CDR3 amino acids: CASRMETQYF. CDR3 DNA: TGTGCCAGCAGGATGGAGACCCAGTACTTC.

The chain has TRBV20-1 and TRBJ2-5; 10 nucleotides align to TRBD1. CDR1 and CDR2 from the germline V gene are DFQATT and SNEGSKA (reference sequence). V was pared by 5 bases and J by 1 base, with 1 base of the junction left unmatched. The CDR3 is made up of 13 amino acids. The CDR3 sequence: CSAGQGGQETQYF. The CDR3 DNA reads as TGCAGTGCTGGACAGGGGGGCCAAGAGACCCAGTACTTC.

This chain joins TRBV20-1 and TRBJ1-2; TRBD1 matches at 9 bases. This CDR3 is 15 amino acids long. Germline V gives CDR1 DFQATT, CDR2 SNEGSKA (reference sequence). V shed 1 base and J 8 bases; nucleotides not matched to a gene: 11. CDR3 in amino acids: CSARAGTGTFLGYTF. Here the CDR3 DNA reads TGCAGTGCTAGAGCCGGGACAGGGACCTTCTTAGGCTACACCTTC.

This clonotype was observed a few times. The rearrangement joins TRBV12-3 or TRBV12-4 to TRBJ2-1, with D possibly being TRBD1 (5 bases). V was trimmed by 6 bases and J by 1 base, leaving 19 bases between them. The CDR3 is made up of 17 amino acids. This CDR3 is CASSTFDSPSSYNEQFF. The CDR3 coding sequence is TGTGCCAGCAGCACCTTCGACAGCCCTTCGTCCTACAATGAGCAGTTCTTC.

This clonotype was counted a few times. This sequence joins TRBV7-9 and TRBJ1-1, with D possibly TRBD1 on 6 matching bases. The V and J ends lost 4 bases and 3 bases respectively, with 15 bases between them. Germline CDR1 and CDR2: SEHNR and FQNEAQ (reference sequence). The CDR3 has 15 residues. Here the CDR3 DNA reads TGTGCCAGCAGCTGGGCAGGGGACGGATACACTGAAGCTTTCTTT. Its translation is CASSWAGDGYTEAFF. Variable domain in full (rest from reference TRBV7-9 and TRBJ1-1): DTGVSQNPRHKITKRGQNVTFRCDPISEHNRLYWYRQTLGQGPEFLTYFQNEAQLEKSRLLSDRFSAERPKGSFSTLEIQRTEQGDSAMYLCASSWAGDGYTEAFFGQGTRLTVV.